These 16 T cell receptor beta chains share one sample of origin, sequenced in a study of blood T cell repertoires in COVID-19. Here immunoSEQ multiplex PCR was the method, and the copy in TCRdb shows in-frame clones only, minus some. The data hold about 190,000 clones, with 70% to 80% observed a single time. Sequenced sample: peripheral blood. The receptors here all came from a woman between 50 and 59 years old with acute or convalescent COVID-19.

The chain couples TRBV4-1 to TRBJ2-3, with 7 nucleotides matching TRBD1. The germline V gene has CDR1 MGHRA and CDR2 YSYEKL. This CDR3 is 16 amino acids long. The V and J ends lost 2 bases and 4 bases, in that order; junction bases with no gene match: 9. CDR3 DNA: TGCGCCAGCAGCCAACACTCCACGCAGGGGGCAGATACGCAGTATTTT. It codes for CASSQHSTQGADTQYF.

The chain recombines TRBV27 with TRBJ2-1; 14 positions match TRBD2. V dropped 6 bases and J dropped 9; count of bases not matched to a gene: 4. Germline assignment: CDR1 MNHEY and CDR2 SMNVEV (reference sequence). This CDR3 comprises 14 residues. The CDR3 is CASSPTSGRGEQFF. The CDR3, as DNA: TGTGCCAGCAGCCCGACTAGCGGGAGGGGTGAGCAGTTCTTC.

This clone has more than one count but fewer than ten. V and J are TRBV29-1 and TRBJ1-2, with unresolved D. V lost 6 bases and J 4 bases, leaving 15 bases between the germline ends. CDR3 length: 13 amino acids. Germline V gene lookup returns CDR1 SQVTM and CDR2 ANQGSEA. Here the CDR3 DNA reads TGCAGCGTCGAAACCCAAAGCCCCTATGGCTACACCTTC. As protein: CSVETQSPYGYTF. Together with reference TRBV29-1 and TRBJ1-2, the CDR3 gives the full variable domain: SAVISQKPSRDICQRGTSLTIQCQVDSQVTMMFWYRQQPGQSLTLIATANQGSEATYESGFVIDKFPISRPNLTFSTLTVSNMSPEDSSIYLCSVETQSPYGYTFGSGTRLTVV.

The CDR3 reads CASSLARQGIGGYTF. CDR3 nucleotides: TGTGCCAGCAGCTTAGCTAGGCAGGGGATCGGTGGCTACACCTTC. The chain is built from TRBV7-2 and TRBJ1-2, with D possibly matching TRBD1 (6 bases). Germline V gene data show CDR1 as SGHTA and CDR2 as FQGNSA. Trimming removed 0 bases at V and 7 bases at J, with 15 bases between. The CDR3 loop spans 15 amino acids.

The rearrangement joins TRBV7-6 to TRBJ1-6; 7 positions match TRBD1. Germline trimming cut 5 bases from V and 6 bases from J; bases unmatched to any gene: 7. The CDR3 is made up of 15 amino acids. Germline V gene lookup returns CDR1 SGHVS and CDR2 FNYEAQ. In nucleotides, the CDR3 is TGTGCCAGCAGCCGCCGACAGGGAAGTAATTCACCCCTCCACTTT. Amino acids: CASSRRQGSNSPLHF.

This clone was observed a single time. The chain recombines TRBV6-5 with TRBJ2-2, with 8 bases lining up with TRBD1. The CDR3 spans 14 residues. Germline values: CDR1 MNHEY, CDR2 SVGAGI. J lost 1 base, V lost 9 bases, and 4 bases had no gene match. The chain's CDR3 is CASSDRGNTGELFF. The CDR3, as DNA: TGTGCCAGTTCAGACAGGGGGAACACCGGGGAGCTGTTTTTT.

This chain uses TRBV30 with TRBJ1-3; 7 nucleotides agree with TRBD1. The CDR3 contains 15 residues. The germline gives CDR1 GTSNPN, CDR2 SVGIG (reference sequence). J gave up 0 bases and V 1 base, and 3 bases lay outside the gene matches. The CDR3 here is CAWSEGTVSGNTIYF. The DNA of the CDR3 is TGTGCCTGGAGTGAAGGGACAGTCTCTGGAAACACCATATATTTT.

The chain uses TRBV2 and TRBJ1-2; D is uncertain. This CDR3 spans 16 amino acids. Germline V gene lookup returns CDR1 SNHLY and CDR2 FYNNEI. V was clipped by 2 bases and J by 2 bases, with 15 bases between them. The CDR3 DNA is TGTGCCAGCAGTGAACGAACAGCCACCCTGAACTATGGCTACACCTTC. Protein: CASSERTATLNYGYTF.

The rearrangement uses TRBV14 and TRBJ2-7; D is uncertain. The CDR3 is 14 amino acids. Germline assignment: CDR1 SGHDN and CDR2 FVKESK. V lost 0 bases and J lost 1, with 7 bases in between. The CDR3 spells CASSQEQYSYEQYF. CDR3 coding DNA: TGTGCCAGCAGCCAAGAACAGTATTCCTACGAGCAGTACTTC.

This clone was counted once. This chain joins TRBV6-4 and TRBJ2-1; 11 bases line up with TRBD2. Trimming took 2 bases from V and 4 from J; bases not matched to a gene: 4. Germline V lookup: CDR1 MRHNA, CDR2 SNTAGT. CDR3 length equals 16 residues. This CDR3 is CASSDTGTSGYNEQFF. CDR3 sequence (DNA): TGTGCCAGCAGTGACACCGGGACTAGCGGATACAATGAGCAGTTCTTC.

The chain recombines TRBV7-2 with TRBJ1-6; 8 bases are a match to TRBD1. This CDR3 is built from 16 residues. Germline values: CDR1 SGHTA, CDR2 FQGNSA. Trimming at V came to 1 base and at J to 5 bases, leaving 4 bases not matched to a gene. CDR3 sequence (DNA): TGTGCCAGCAGCTTAGGACAGGGGAGGAATAATTCACCCCTCCACTTT. Translating it yields CASSLGQGRNNSPLHF.

This clone was observed a few times. The chain has TRBV6-1 and TRBJ1-2; the match to TRBD1 covers 7 bases. The V segment lost 0 bases and the J segment 8 bases; nucleotides outside the gene matches: 12. CDR1 is MNHNS, CDR2 SASEGT, per germline. The CDR3 consists of 16 residues. The CDR3 coding sequence is TGTGCCAGCAGTGAAGCCCATATACAGGGGCCTCTAGGCTACACCTTC. Its translation: CASSEAHIQGPLGYTF.

The chain combines TRBV6-5 with TRBJ1-1; 8 bases align to TRBD1. The V and J ends lost 6 bases and 1 base, in that order; junction bases with no gene match: 1. The CDR3 runs to 13 residues. In germline, CDR1 is MNHEY, CDR2 SVGAGI. DNA of the CDR3: TGTGCCAGCAGAGACAGGGGGAACACTGAAGCTTTCTTT. Amino acids: CASRDRGNTEAFF.

The chain uses TRBV7-9 and TRBJ1-3; 11 nucleotides line up with TRBD1. The CDR3 is 17 residues long. The germline V gene encodes CDR1 SEHNR and CDR2 FQNEAQ (reference sequence). V lost 3 bases to trimming and J lost 4 bases; unmatched junction nucleotides: 8. As DNA, the CDR3 is TGTGCCAGCAGCTTGAGGACAGGGGGCGCGGGAGGAAACACCATATATTTT. Protein product: CASSLRTGGAGGNTIYF.

The V and J genes are TRBV2 and TRBJ1-4; 8 nucleotides line up with TRBD1. Trimming cost V 5 bases and J 0 bases; bases outside gene matches: 5. Germline values: CDR1 SNHLY, CDR2 FYNNEI. The CDR3 extends over 16 amino acids. CDR3 DNA: TGTGCCAGCAGTCGGGACAGGTCGGCAACTAATGAAAAACTGTTTTTT. It encodes CASSRDRSATNEKLFF.

This clone was detected a few times. This chain connects TRBV18 to TRBJ1-6; a weak D match, TRBD1 (5 bases). This CDR3 is 14 amino acids long. Germline CDR1 and CDR2: KGHSH and LQKENI. V lost 3 bases and J 7 bases, leaving 10 bases between the germline ends. This CDR3 is CASSPGRVNSPLHF. CDR3 in DNA: TGTGCCAGCTCACCGGGCAGGGTCAATTCACCCCTCCACTTT.